The 15 T cell receptor beta chains presented below share a single source sample, sequenced in a study of OX40 agonist ivuxolimab in advanced cancers. Method: immunoSEQ multiplex PCR; TCRdb's copy keeps in-frame clones and lacks some. In the table there are around 80,000 clones, roughly 84% of which are singletons. Sequenced here: CD4+ or CD8+ T cells sorted from blood, sampled in a trial of the OX40 agonist ivuxolimab. All receptors derive from an adult with an advanced solid tumor such as melanoma, head and neck, liver or kidney cancer.

V is TRBV6-5 and J is TRBJ2-1; the D gene is possibly TRBD2 (6 bases). Trimming pared 3 bases from V and 5 bases from J, leaving 8 bases between. This CDR3 region has 13 residues. Germline loops: CDR1 MNHEY, CDR2 SVGAGI. The CDR3 here is CASSYIADNEQFF. The CDR3, as DNA: TGTGCCAGCAGTTATATAGCGGACAATGAGCAGTTCTTC.

V gene TRBV9 combines with J gene TRBJ2-1; TRBD2 matches at 8 bases. The CDR3 has 16 residues. The germline gives CDR1 SGDLS, CDR2 YYNGEE. V shed 4 bases, J shed 13 bases, and the junction held 19 bases outside the gene matches. CDR3 protein: CASSSPPSGSWAGQFF. The CDR3 DNA follows: TGTGCCAGCAGCTCCCCCCCGAGCGGGAGTTGGGCCGGCCAGTTCTTC.

This chain links TRBV27 with TRBJ2-3; either TRBD1 or TRBD2 may fit D (6 bases each). The CDR3 is 15 amino acids. In germline, CDR1 is MNHEY, CDR2 SMNVEV (reference sequence). The germline V and J ends were trimmed by 6 bases and 6 bases, with 19 bases remaining between them. For the CDR3, the DNA is TGTGCCAGCAGCCCCCGTGGGGGGCAAGGCGATACGCAGTATTTT. Translation gives CASSPRGGQGDTQYF.

The chain uses TRBV10-2 and TRBJ2-7, with 10 bases aligning to TRBD2. From germline, CDR1 is WSHSY and CDR2 SAAADI. J gave up 1 base and V 6 bases, and 9 bases lay outside the gene matches. CDR3 length equals 16 residues. The CDR3 here is CASSAARTSGSYEQYF. The CDR3 coding sequence is TGCGCCAGCAGCGCAGCCCGGACTAGCGGTTCCTACGAGCAGTACTTC.

The rearrangement joins TRBV5-8 to TRBJ2-1; possibly TRBD2 for D (6 bases). This CDR3 contains 16 residues. The V and J ends lost 4 bases and 3 bases respectively, with 17 bases between them. Germline V gives CDR1 SGHTS, CDR2 YDEGEE. CDR3 loop: CASSHREKQNYNEQFF. Here the CDR3 DNA reads TGTGCCAGCAGCCATCGGGAGAAGCAGAACTACAATGAGCAGTTCTTC.

The rearrangement uses TRBV4-2 and TRBJ2-3; 9 bases align to TRBD2. Germline V gene sequence: CDR1 LGHNA, CDR2 YNFKEQ. Trimming cost V 4 bases and J 9 bases; bases outside gene matches: 17. This CDR3 spans 17 amino acids. CDR3 in amino acids: CASSPTGTSPALSTQYF. The CDR3, as DNA: TGTGCCAGCAGCCCTACCGGGACTAGCCCCGCGTTGAGCACGCAGTATTTT.

The V gene is TRBV5-4, the J gene TRBJ2-1; 8 bases are a match to TRBD2. CDR1 SGHNT and CDR2 YYREEE come from the germline V gene (reference sequence). V gave up 4 bases and J gave up 4 bases; unmatched junction bases: 7. CDR3 length: 15 amino acids. The CDR3 DNA sequence: TGTGCCAGCAGCGTCGGGGGGGCCGGGTACAATGAGCAGTTCTTC. As protein: CASSVGGAGYNEQFF.

This clone was seen only a few times. The rearrangement links TRBV7-8 to TRBJ2-7; D could derive from TRBD1 or TRBD2 (6 bases each). The CDR3 covers 16 residues. The germline CDR1 and CDR2 sequences are SGHVS and FQNEAQ. The ends were cut back, 5 bases at V and 0 bases at J, with 17 bases in the middle. CDR3 DNA sequence: TGTGCCAGCAGCGCTCACCGGGGGACAAGCTCCTACGAGCAGTACTTC. Its translation is CASSAHRGTSSYEQYF. Based on the CDR3 plus reference TRBV7-8 and TRBJ2-7, the full variable domain is GAGVSQSPRYKVAKRGQDVALRCDPISGHVSLFWYQQALGQGPEFLTYFQNEAQLDKSGLPSDRFFAERPEGSVSTLKIQRTQQEDSAVYLCASSAHRGTSSYEQYFGPGTRLTVT.

Ten or more counts support this clone. The chain uses TRBV6-1 and TRBJ2-1; D gene ambiguous. The CDR3 is 11 amino acids. V lost 5 bases to trimming and J lost 4 bases, with 3 bases between them. Germline V CDR1 and CDR2: MNHNS, SASEGT. In DNA, the CDR3 is TGTGCCAGCAGTCGTTACAATGAGCAGTTCTTC. Translated, it gives CASSRYNEQFF.

The chain combines TRBV29-1 with TRBJ1-2; TRBD1 matches at 8 bases. After removal of 1 base from V and 3 bases from J, the junction contained 10 bases not matched to a gene. The CDR3 sequence is 16 residues long. Germline assignment: CDR1 SQVTM and CDR2 ANQGSEA. CDR3 bases: TGCAGCGTTGAAGGGACAGGGAGGCGTTCTTACTATGGCTACACCTTC. It codes for CSVEGTGRRSYYGYTF.

This chain joins TRBV11-1 and TRBJ2-5; D is unclear. In germline, CDR1 is SGHAT, CDR2 FQDESV (reference sequence). The CDR3 is 15 residues long. V was clipped by 5 bases and J by 5 bases, with 18 bases between them. The CDR3 protein is CASSPNNWGRETQYF. In DNA, the CDR3 is TGTGCCAGCAGCCCAAACAATTGGGGTCGGGAGACCCAGTACTTC.

The chain couples TRBV7-6 to TRBJ2-6, with D perhaps TRBD1 (5 bases). CDR3 size: 19 residues. CDR1 and CDR2 (germline): SGHVS, FNYEAQ. Trimming stripped 1 base from V and 0 bases from J, with 16 bases between. CDR3: CASSLGPATASSGANVLTF. CDR3 DNA sequence: TGTGCCAGCAGCTTAGGTCCCGCGACAGCAAGCTCTGGGGCCAACGTCCTGACTTTC.

This clone was seen more than once but under ten times. The CDR3 DNA follows: TGTGCCTGGAGTCCGGGACTAGCGCGGCAAGAGACCCAGTACTTC. Translated: CAWSPGLARQETQYF. The genes are TRBV30 and TRBJ2-5; 10 bases map to TRBD2. V shed 2 bases, J shed 2 bases, and the junction held 5 bases outside the gene matches. Germline CDR1 reads GTSNPN; CDR2 reads SVGIG (reference sequence). CDR3 length: 15 amino acids.

The CDR3 here is CASSTSGTPTYEQYF. The CDR3 DNA reads as TGTGCCAGCAGCACCTCCGGGACACCCACCTACGAGCAGTACTTC. V is TRBV9 and J is TRBJ2-7; possibly TRBD1 for D (6 bases). Between the trimmed V and J ends, which lost 4 bases and 2 bases, there was a span of 16 bases. Germline V gene lookup returns CDR1 SGDLS and CDR2 YYNGEE. The CDR3 has 15 amino acids.

This clone has just a few counts. This chain links TRBV14 with TRBJ2-7; D is undetermined. The CDR3 totals 12 residues. The V and J ends lost 1 base and 6 bases respectively, with 7 bases between them. Germline assignment: CDR1 SGHDN and CDR2 FVKESK. The CDR3 DNA sequence: TGTGCCAGCAGCCAAGGAAGGCTCGAGCAGTACTTC. As protein: CASSQGRLEQYF.